This TCR beta chain stems from a study of control samples from healthy donors and cancer patients. TCRdb's copy holds only in-frame clones and misses some; the assay was immunoSEQ multiplex PCR. This sample has 150,000 to 160,000 clones, with over 90% found just once. The CDR3 is 13 amino acids. Germline V gene sequence: CDR1 KGHSH, CDR2 LQKENI. The germline V and J ends were trimmed by 4 bases and 5 bases, with 11 bases remaining between them. The sequencing sample was made of blood. The chain uses TRBV18 and TRBJ1-1; no clear D. The TCR sequence derives from a man aged 45 to 65 in good health. The CDR3 coding sequence is TGTGCCAGCTCACGCCTCACGGAAACTGAAGCTTTCTTT. Encoded protein: CASSRLTETEAFF.